This T cell receptor beta chain was profiled in a study of T cell responses to AZD1222 COVID-19 vaccine. Study summary: Researchers grouped second doses given at about 4 or about 12 weeks into one pool. Study conclusions and caveats: Distributed over spike, vaccine-associated CD4 TCRs predominated at 160-218 and 743-854. Once two AZD1222 doses were given, Spike-specific TCR breadth and depth went up.

Turning to this clone: Its antigen is not known.

Only in-frame clones appear in the TCRdb table, and some are missing; sequencing was by immunoSEQ multiplex PCR. The sample includes 110,000 to 150,000 clones, about 93% seen only once; the top ten take about 8.6%. The trim removed 7 bases at V and 0 bases at J, leaving 24 bases unmatched. Germline CDR1 reads LNHDA; CDR2 reads SQIVND (reference sequence). CDR3 length equals 21 residues. The clonotype was recovered from an adult in good health. Sequences were derived from peripheral blood, sampled on day 0 of AZD1222 vaccination. The chain employs TRBV19 and TRBJ1-3, with 7 bases aligning to TRBD1. CDR3 protein: CASKSPKSGTATIHSGNTIYF. CDR3 in DNA: TGTGCCAGTAAGTCCCCCAAGTCCGGGACAGCCACCATCCACTCTGGAAACACCATATATTTT. Using reference TRBV19 and TRBJ1-3 for the parts outside the CDR3, the full variable domain is DGGITQSPKYLFRKEGQNVTLSCEQNLNHDAMYWYRQDPGQGLRLIYYSQIVNDFQKGDIAEGYSVSREKKESFPLTVTSAQKNPTAFYLCASKSPKSGTATIHSGNTIYFGEGSWLTVV.